The 5 T cell receptor beta chains listed next were all sequenced from one sample in a study of graft-versus-host responses after intestinal transplantation. Clones were sequenced by immunoSEQ multiplex PCR, and TCRdb holds only the in-frame ones, with some missing. The profile shows tens of thousands of clones, 90% to 95% of them singletons. The specimen comprised PBMCs, sampled around 120 days after intestinal transplantation. The receptors here all came from a human patient who received an intestinal transplant, so some T cells may come from the graft donor.

The rearrangement uses TRBV27 and TRBJ2-7; D is perhaps TRBD1 (6 bases). Germline values: CDR1 MNHEY, CDR2 SMNVEV (reference sequence). V was shortened by 4 bases and J by 2 bases, with 12 bases between the two germline ends. The CDR3 runs 14 residues. CDR3 sequence reads: CASSSQGTPYEQYF. In DNA form, the CDR3 reads TGTGCCAGCAGTTCACAGGGTACCCCCTACGAGCAGTACTTC.

This chain links TRBV6-5 with TRBJ2-1, with 7 positions matching TRBD2. This CDR3 region has 15 residues. Unmatched junction bases numbered 6, after V lost 2 bases and J lost 5 bases. Germline V gene data show CDR1 as MNHEY and CDR2 as SVGAGI. CDR3 bases: TGTGCCAGCAGTTACAGGCTAGCGGTAAACAATGAGCAGTTCTTC. Residues: CASSYRLAVNNEQFF.

This chain links TRBV15 with TRBJ2-1, with D unclear. The V gene's germline CDR1 is LNHNV and CDR2 YYDKDF (reference sequence). The CDR3 totals 12 residues. V was cut by 5 bases and J by 9 bases, with 11 bases left in between. The DNA for the CDR3 is TGTGCCACCAGCGGATCCTTTGGTGAGCAGTTCTTC. It yields the protein CATSGSFGEQFF.

Worth noting for this clone: The junction departs from the called germline gene at one end, perhaps through a read error. This chain joins TRBV7-7 and TRBJ2-1; TRBD2 matches 12 bases. The CDR3 has 17 amino acids. Germline lookup yields CDR1 SSHAT and CDR2 FNYEAQ (reference sequence). CDR3 in amino acids: CASSLGGTSGSYNEQFF. In nucleotides, the CDR3 is TGTGCTAGCAGCTTAGGCGGGACTAGCGGGTCCTACAATGAGCAGTTCTTC.

This chain connects TRBV5-4 to TRBJ1-5; D unresolved. Germline V gene lookup returns CDR1 SGHNT and CDR2 YYREEE (reference sequence). The V and J ends lost 0 bases and 7 bases respectively, with 11 bases between them. This CDR3 region has 14 residues. The CDR3 DNA is TGTGCCAGCAGCTTGGTGCTGCTGGAACAGCCCCAGCATTTT. Protein sequence: CASSLVLLEQPQHF.